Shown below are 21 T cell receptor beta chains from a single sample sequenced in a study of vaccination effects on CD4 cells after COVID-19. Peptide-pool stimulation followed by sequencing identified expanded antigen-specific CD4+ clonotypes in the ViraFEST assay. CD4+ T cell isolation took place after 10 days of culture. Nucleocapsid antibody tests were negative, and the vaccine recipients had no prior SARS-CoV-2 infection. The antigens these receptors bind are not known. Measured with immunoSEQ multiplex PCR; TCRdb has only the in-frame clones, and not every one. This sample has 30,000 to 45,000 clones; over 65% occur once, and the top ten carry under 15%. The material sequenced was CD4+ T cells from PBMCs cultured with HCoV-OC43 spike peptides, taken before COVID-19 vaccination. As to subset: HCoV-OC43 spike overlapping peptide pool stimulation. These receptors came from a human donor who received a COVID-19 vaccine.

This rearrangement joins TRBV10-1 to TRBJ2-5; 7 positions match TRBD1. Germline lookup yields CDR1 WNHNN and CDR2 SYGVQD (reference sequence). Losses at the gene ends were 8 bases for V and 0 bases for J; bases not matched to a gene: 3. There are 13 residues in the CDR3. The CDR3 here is CASGGQNQETQYF. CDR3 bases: TGCGCCAGCGGGGGACAGAACCAAGAGACCCAGTACTTC.

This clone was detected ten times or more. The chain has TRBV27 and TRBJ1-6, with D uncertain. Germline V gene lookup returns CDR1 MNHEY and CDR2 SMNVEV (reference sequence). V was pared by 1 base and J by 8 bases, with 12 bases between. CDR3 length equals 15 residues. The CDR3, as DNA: TGTGCCAGCAGTTTATATGGGGTTGCGCATTCACCCCTCCACTTT. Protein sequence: CASSLYGVAHSPLHF.

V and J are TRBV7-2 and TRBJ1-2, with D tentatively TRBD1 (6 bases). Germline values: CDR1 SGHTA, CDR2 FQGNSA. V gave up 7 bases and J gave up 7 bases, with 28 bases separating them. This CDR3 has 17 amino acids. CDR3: CASIGTRQDPLSSGYTF. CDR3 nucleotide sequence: TGTGCCAGCATAGGAACCAGACAGGACCCTTTGTCTTCTGGCTACACCTTC.

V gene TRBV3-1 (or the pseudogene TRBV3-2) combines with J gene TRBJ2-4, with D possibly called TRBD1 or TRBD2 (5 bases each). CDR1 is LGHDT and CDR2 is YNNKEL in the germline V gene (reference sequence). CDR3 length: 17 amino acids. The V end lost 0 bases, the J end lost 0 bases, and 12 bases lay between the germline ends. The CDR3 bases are TGTGCCAGCAGCCAAGATGGACCGGGGCTAGCCAAAAACATTCAGTACTTC. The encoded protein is CASSQDGPGLAKNIQYF.

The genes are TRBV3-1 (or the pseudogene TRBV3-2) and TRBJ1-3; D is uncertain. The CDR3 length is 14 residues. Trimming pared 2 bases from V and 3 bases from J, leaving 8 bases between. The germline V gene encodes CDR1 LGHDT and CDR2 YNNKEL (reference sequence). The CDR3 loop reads CASSQQAFGNTIYF. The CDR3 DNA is TGTGCCAGCAGCCAACAGGCCTTTGGAAACACCATATATTTT.

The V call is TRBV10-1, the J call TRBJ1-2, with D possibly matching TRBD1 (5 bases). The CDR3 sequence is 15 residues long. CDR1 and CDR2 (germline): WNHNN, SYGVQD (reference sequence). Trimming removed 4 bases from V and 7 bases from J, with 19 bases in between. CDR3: CASSVVWDPSGGYTF. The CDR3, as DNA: TGCGCCAGCAGTGTAGTGTGGGACCCCTCAGGTGGCTACACCTTC.

The CDR3 region has the DNA TGTGCCAGCAGTGACCCCCCGAATCGGAGGGCAGATACGCAGTATTTT. Translation: CASSDPPNRRADTQYF. The V and J genes are TRBV7-6 and TRBJ2-3, with D possibly being TRBD2 (6 bases). There are 16 residues in the CDR3. V was pared by 6 bases and J by 4 bases, with 20 bases between. Germline CDR1 is SGHVS and CDR2 is FNYEAQ.

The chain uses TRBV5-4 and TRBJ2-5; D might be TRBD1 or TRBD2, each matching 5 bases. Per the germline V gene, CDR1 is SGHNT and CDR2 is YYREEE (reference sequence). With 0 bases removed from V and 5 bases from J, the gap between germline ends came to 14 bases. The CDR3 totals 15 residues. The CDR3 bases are TGTGCCAGCAGCTTGGCCAGGGAGACGTGGGAGACCCAGTACTTC. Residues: CASSLARETWETQYF. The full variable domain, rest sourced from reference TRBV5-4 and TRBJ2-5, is ETGVTQSPTHLIKTRGQQVTLRCSSQSGHNTVSWYQQALGQGPQFIFQYYREEENGRGNFPPRFSGLQFPNYSSELNVNALELDDSALYLCASSLARETWETQYFGPGTRLLVL.

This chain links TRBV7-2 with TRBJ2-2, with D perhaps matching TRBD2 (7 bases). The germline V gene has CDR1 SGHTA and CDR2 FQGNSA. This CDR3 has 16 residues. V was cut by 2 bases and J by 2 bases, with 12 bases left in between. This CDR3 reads CASSLWGGANTGELFF. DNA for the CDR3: TGTGCCAGCAGCTTATGGGGGGGGGCTAACACCGGGGAGCTGTTTTTT.

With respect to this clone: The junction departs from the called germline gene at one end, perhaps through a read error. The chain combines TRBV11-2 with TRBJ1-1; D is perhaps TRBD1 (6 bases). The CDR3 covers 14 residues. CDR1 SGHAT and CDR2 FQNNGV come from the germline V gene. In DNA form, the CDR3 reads TGTGCCAGCAGCCTAGACGGGGGGCCACGTCAAGCTTTCTTT. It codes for CASSLDGGPRQAFF. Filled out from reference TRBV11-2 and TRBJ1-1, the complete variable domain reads EAGVAQSPRYKIIEKRQSVAFWCNPISGHATLYWYQQILGQGPKLLIQFQNNGVVDDSQLPKDRFSAERLKGVDSTLKIQPAKLEDSAVYLCASSLDGGPRQAFFGQGTRLTVV.

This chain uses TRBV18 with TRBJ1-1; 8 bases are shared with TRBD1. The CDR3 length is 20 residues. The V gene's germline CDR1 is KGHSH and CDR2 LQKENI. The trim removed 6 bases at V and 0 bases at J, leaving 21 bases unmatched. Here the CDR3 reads CASSLPIRTGRKAMNTEAFF. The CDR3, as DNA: TGTGCCAGCTCCCTACCGATCCGGACAGGGAGGAAGGCCATGAACACTGAAGCTTTCTTT.

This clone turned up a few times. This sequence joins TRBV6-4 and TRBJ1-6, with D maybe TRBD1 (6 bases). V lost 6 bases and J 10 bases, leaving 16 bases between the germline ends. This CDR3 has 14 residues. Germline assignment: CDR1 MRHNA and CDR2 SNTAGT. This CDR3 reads CASSISPGGSPLHF. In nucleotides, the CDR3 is TGTGCCAGCAGCATCTCGCCGGGGGGCTCACCCCTCCACTTT.

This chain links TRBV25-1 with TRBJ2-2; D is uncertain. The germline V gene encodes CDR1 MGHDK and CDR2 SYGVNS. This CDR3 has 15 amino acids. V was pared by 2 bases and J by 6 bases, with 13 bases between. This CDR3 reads CASSEVLWGAGELFF. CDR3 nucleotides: TGTGCCAGCAGTGAAGTTTTGTGGGGTGCCGGGGAGCTGTTTTTT.

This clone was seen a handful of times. The CDR3 nucleotides read TGTGCCAGCAGCCGTCTAGGGGATTTTATACGACTAAACAATGAGCAGTTCTTC. Encoded protein: CASSRLGDFIRLNNEQFF. The gene calls are TRBV21-1 and TRBJ2-1. TRBV21-1 is a pseudogene. The length of the CDR3 is 18 residues.

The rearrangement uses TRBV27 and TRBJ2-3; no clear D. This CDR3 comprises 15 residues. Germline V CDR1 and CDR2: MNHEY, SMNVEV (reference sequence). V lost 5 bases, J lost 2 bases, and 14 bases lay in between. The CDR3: CASSSALIYTDTQYF. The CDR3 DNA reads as TGTGCCAGCAGTAGTGCACTCATCTACACAGATACGCAGTATTTT.

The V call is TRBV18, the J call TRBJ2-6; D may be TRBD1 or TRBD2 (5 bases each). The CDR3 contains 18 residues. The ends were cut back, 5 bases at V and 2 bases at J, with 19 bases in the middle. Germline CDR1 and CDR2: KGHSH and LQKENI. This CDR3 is CASSKGGGPFTGANVLTF. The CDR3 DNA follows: TGTGCCAGCTCAAAAGGTGGGGGTCCCTTTACTGGGGCCAACGTCCTGACTTTC.

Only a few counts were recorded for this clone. The CDR3 region has the DNA TGTGCCAGCAGTACCCCCCATTCGTCCGGGGAGCTGTTTTTT. Residues: CASSTPHSSGELFF. The chain uses TRBV27 and TRBJ2-2, with D hard to call. The CDR3 is 14 amino acids. Per germline, CDR1 MNHEY and CDR2 SMNVEV (reference sequence). Trimming cost V 5 bases and J 6 bases, with 13 bases left between them.

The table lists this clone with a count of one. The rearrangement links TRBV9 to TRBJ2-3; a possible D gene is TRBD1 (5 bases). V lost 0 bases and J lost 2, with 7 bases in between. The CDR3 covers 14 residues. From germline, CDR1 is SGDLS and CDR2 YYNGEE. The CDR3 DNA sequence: TGTGCCAGCAGCGTAGGGGGCCCCACAGATACGCAGTATTTT. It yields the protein CASSVGGPTDTQYF.

CDR3 sequence (DNA): TGTGCCAGCAGTTACTCCGGGACAGTAGGCTACGAGCAGTACTTC. Residues: CASSYSGTVGYEQYF. The V gene is TRBV6-5, the J gene TRBJ2-7; 7 bases align to TRBD1. Germline CDR1 reads MNHEY; CDR2 reads SVGAGI. The CDR3 totals 15 residues. J gave up 3 bases and V 0 bases, and 5 bases lay outside the gene matches.

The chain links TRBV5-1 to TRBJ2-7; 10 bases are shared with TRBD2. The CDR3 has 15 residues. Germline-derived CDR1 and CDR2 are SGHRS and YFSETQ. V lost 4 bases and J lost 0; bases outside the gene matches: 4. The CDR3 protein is CASSQTSGSSYEQYF. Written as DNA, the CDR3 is TGCGCCAGCAGCCAGACTAGCGGGTCCTCCTACGAGCAGTACTTC.

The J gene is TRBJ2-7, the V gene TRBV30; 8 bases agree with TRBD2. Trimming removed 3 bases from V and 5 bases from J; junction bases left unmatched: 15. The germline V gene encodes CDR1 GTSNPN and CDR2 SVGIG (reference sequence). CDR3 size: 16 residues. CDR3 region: CAWRPSHAGGRNEQYF. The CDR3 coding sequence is TGTGCCTGGAGACCCTCCCACGCGGGGGGAAGAAACGAGCAGTACTTC. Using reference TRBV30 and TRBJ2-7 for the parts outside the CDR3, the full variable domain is SQTIHQWPATLVQPVGSPLSLECTVEGTSNPNLYWYRQAAGRGLQLLFYSVGIGQISSEVPQNLSASRPQDRQFILSSKKLLLSDSGFYLCAWRPSHAGGRNEQYFGPGTRLTVT.